A selection of T cell receptor beta chains follows, all from one sample in a study of blood T cell repertoires in COVID-19. Generated by immunoSEQ multiplex PCR, the TCRdb table keeps only in-frame clones and is missing some. The repertoire holds approximately 98,000 clones, with 80% to 90% as singletons. Material: peripheral blood. The receptors originated from a human donor in a cohort sampled during active COVID-19. CDR3s include the opening cysteine and the closing phenylalanine or tryptophan. The D gene is left open where the match is weak. Rows give clone size only sometimes, using once, few, many, or a class for an expanded clone.

clone size	D gene	J gene	CDR3 length	V gene	CDR3 protein	CDR3 DNA
-	-	TRBJ2-5	14	TRBV4-2	CASSPDSIRGTQYF	TGTGCCAGCAGCCCAGACTCGATCAGAGGGACCCAGTACTTC
once	-	TRBJ2-3	17	TRBV5-6	CATSIRQFWVGTDTQYF	TGTGCCACCTCTATTCGACAGTTTTGGGTGGGGACAGATACGCAGTATTTT
-	-	TRBJ1-1	13	TRBV12-3/TRBV12-4	CASRPAGNTEAFF	TGTGCCAGCAGGCCAGCGGGGAACACTGAAGCTTTCTTT
-	-	TRBJ1-2	14	TRBV6-1	CASSERESLYGYTF	TGTGCCAGCAGTGAAAGGGAGTCTCTTTATGGCTACACCTTC
-	-	TRBJ2-7	14	TRBV7-3	CASSTHGSVAEQYF	TGTGCCAGCAGCACCCACGGGTCAGTAGCCGAGCAGTACTTC
-	-	TRBJ1-1	14	TRBV3-1/TRBV3-2	CASSQTGLNTEAFF	TGTGCCAGCAGCCAAACCGGTTTGAACACTGAAGCTTTCTTT
-	-	TRBJ2-2	15	TRBV2	CASRELEAPTGELFF	TGTGCCAGCAGGGAATTGGAGGCCCCCACCGGGGAGCTGTTTTTT
-	TRBD2	TRBJ2-1	16	TRBV7-3	CASSPGLAGSYNEQFF	TGTGCCAGCAGCCCGGGACTAGCGGGTTCCTACAATGAGCAGTTCTTC
-	-	TRBJ2-7	14	TRBV5-1	CASSLVQGAYEQYF	TGCGCCAGCAGCTTGGTACAGGGTGCCTACGAGCAGTACTTC
-	TRBD1	TRBJ2-5	18	TRBV19	CASSSKHRGYQRRETQYF	TGTGCCAGTTCATCCAAGCACAGGGGGTATCAGAGGCGGGAGACCCAGTACTTC
once	TRBD1	TRBJ1-2	12	TRBV5-1	CASSPGTGYWTF	TGCGCCAGCAGCCCCGGGACAGGGTATTGGACCTTC
-	TRBD1	TRBJ2-3	16	TRBV7-9	CASSFWGTGVTDTQYF	TGTGCCAGCAGCTTTTGGGGGACAGGGGTCACAGATACGCAGTATTTT
-	-	TRBJ2-3	13	TRBV11-1	CASSWGVSDTQYF	TGTGCCAGCAGCTGGGGGGTGTCAGATACGCAGTATTTT
-	-	TRBJ2-7	14	TRBV6-5	CASSYSPGTHEQYF	TGTGCCAGCAGTTACTCGCCGGGTACCCACGAGCAGTACTTC
-	TRBD2	TRBJ2-7	15	TRBV10-1	CASSEAGLAGAVQYF	TGCGCCAGCAGTGAGGCGGGACTAGCGGGAGCGGTGCAGTACTTC
-	-	TRBJ2-7	14	TRBV5-4	CASSLVVAGNEQYF	TGTGCCAGCAGCTTGGTTGTCGCGGGGAACGAGCAGTACTTC
-	-	TRBJ2-1	12	TRBV7-9	CASQAQYNEQFF	TGTGCCAGCCAGGCCCAGTACAATGAGCAGTTCTTC
-	TRBD2	TRBJ2-5	15	TRBV6-5	CASRRAGGPGETQYF	TGTGCCAGCAGAAGAGCGGGGGGGCCGGGGGAGACCCAGTACTTC
-	-	TRBJ2-1	15	TRBV9	CASSVEGTSYNEQFF	TGTGCCAGCAGCGTGGAGGGGACTTCCTACAATGAGCAGTTCTTC
-	-	TRBJ2-1	16	TRBV4-1	CASVDSRGSSYNEQFF	TGCGCCAGCGTCGATTCGAGGGGGAGCTCCTACAATGAGCAGTTCTTC
-	-	TRBJ1-1	15	TRBV7-8	CASSFNAVLNTEAFF	TGTGCCAGCAGCTTCAACGCGGTGCTGAACACTGAAGCTTTCTTT
-	-	TRBJ2-7	12	TRBV28	CASTEGGDEQYF	TGTGCCAGCACTGAGGGTGGGGACGAGCAGTACTTC
-	-	TRBJ2-2	14	TRBV7-9	CASSLGGGTWELFF	TGTGCCAGCAGCCTAGGAGGGGGAACCTGGGAGCTGTTTTTT
-	-	TRBJ2-2	14	TRBV7-3	CASSLVPVEGELFF	TGTGCCAGCAGCTTAGTCCCGGTGGAGGGGGAGCTGTTTTTT
-	-	TRBJ1-2	15	TRBV6-5	CASSYMAGSNYGYTF	TGTGCCAGCAGTTATATGGCGGGTTCTAACTATGGCTACACCTTC
once	-	TRBJ2-5	16	TRBV14	CASSLGSGAFQETQYF	TGTGCCAGCAGCCTTGGGTCAGGGGCCTTCCAAGAGACCCAGTACTTC
once	TRBD1	TRBJ1-5	15	TRBV6-1	CASSEGTGAYQPQHF	TGTGCCAGCAGTGAAGGGACAGGGGCTTACCAGCCCCAGCATTTT
-	TRBD1	TRBJ1-1	16	TRBV5-1	CASSVPWGQGGTEAFF	TGCGCCAGCAGCGTGCCCTGGGGACAGGGTGGCACTGAAGCTTTCTTT
-	-	TRBJ2-2	13	TRBV6-5	CASSTQGSGELFF	TGTGCCAGCAGTACCCAGGGGAGCGGGGAGCTGTTTTTT
-	TRBD1	TRBJ2-7	14	TRBV19	CASTPTGFAYEQYF	TGTGCCAGTACCCCGACAGGGTTCGCCTACGAGCAGTACTTC
-	-	TRBJ1-3	14	TRBV10-3	CATTEGESGNTIYF	TGTGCCACGACCGAGGGAGAGAGTGGAAACACCATATATTTT
-	TRBD2	TRBJ2-1	17	TRBV4-2	CASSPGLGLAGDNEQFF	TGTGCCAGCAGCCCGGGCCTGGGACTAGCGGGGGACAATGAGCAGTTCTTC
-	-	TRBJ2-2	14	TRBV5-1	CASSLGQNTGELFF	TGCGCCAGCAGCTTGGGACAGAACACCGGGGAGCTGTTTTTT
-	TRBD1	TRBJ1-5	21	TRBV23-1	CASSHKDRGVLPVYFNQPQHF	TGCGCCAGCAGTCACAAGGACAGGGGCGTCTTACCTGTTTACTTCAATCAGCCCCAGCATTTT
-	-	TRBJ2-1	13	TRBV13	CASSLVQYNEQFF	TGTGCCAGCAGCTTAGTACAGTACAATGAGCAGTTCTTC
-	-	TRBJ2-3	17	TRBV7-8	CASSLARQGKETDTQYF	TGTGCCAGCAGCTTAGCCCGGCAGGGAAAAGAGACAGATACGCAGTATTTT
-	TRBD2	TRBJ2-7	15	TRBV5-1	CASSSLAGASYEQYF	TGCGCCAGCAGCTCACTAGCGGGGGCCTCCTACGAGCAGTACTTC
-	TRBD2	TRBJ2-1	15	TRBV19	CASTMTSVGLNEQFF	TGTGCCAGTACCATGACTAGCGTCGGCCTCAATGAGCAGTTCTTC
-	-	TRBJ2-7	13	TRBV7-8	CASSLQGGYEQYF	TGTGCCAGCAGCTTACAAGGGGGCTACGAGCAGTACTTC
many	-	TRBJ1-1	13	TRBV10-1	CASSESRVTEAFF	TGCGCCAGCAGTGAGTCGAGGGTCACTGAAGCTTTCTTT
-	TRBD2	TRBJ2-1	16	TRBV2	CASSEGASGRANEQFF	TGTGCCAGCAGTGAAGGGGCTAGCGGGAGGGCCAATGAGCAGTTCTTC
-	TRBD1	TRBJ1-2	17	TRBV9	CASTANAIQGANYGYTF	TGTGCCAGCACCGCGAATGCAATCCAGGGGGCGAACTATGGCTACACCTTC
-	TRBD1	TRBJ2-5	14	TRBV6-5	CASRPGQGIETQYF	TGTGCCAGCAGGCCGGGACAGGGGATAGAGACCCAGTACTTC
-	TRBD1	TRBJ1-2	14	TRBV4-1	CASSQAGTVYGYTF	TGCGCCAGCAGCCAAGCCGGGACAGTGTATGGCTACACCTTC
-	TRBD1	TRBJ2-3	13	TRBV19	CASRGPGGDTQYF	TGTGCCAGTCGGGGGCCAGGGGGCGATACGCAGTATTTT
-	TRBD1	TRBJ1-4	14	TRBV2	CASRGTATNEKLFF	TGTGCCAGCAGGGGGACAGCAACTAATGAAAAACTGTTTTTT
once	-	TRBJ1-6	15	TRBV21-1	CASSNETQGCSPLHF	TGTGCCAGCAGCAACGAAACACAGGGTTGTTCACCCCTCCACTTT
-	-	TRBJ2-4	15	TRBV6-2/TRBV6-3	CASSYLSGGGNIQYF	TGTGCCAGCAGTTACTTGTCGGGGGGCGGGAACATTCAGTACTTC
-	-	TRBJ1-2	15	TRBV6-4	CASYYEDLGNYGYTF	TGTGCCAGCTACTACGAGGATCTCGGTAACTATGGCTACACCTTC
-	TRBD1	TRBJ1-5	14	TRBV2	CASTRTGGVQPQHF	TGTGCCAGCACCAGGACAGGGGGGGTTCAGCCCCAGCATTTT
-	TRBD1	TRBJ1-5	16	TRBV19	CASSLNNRGLNQPQHF	TGTGCCAGTAGTCTCAACAACAGGGGCCTCAATCAGCCCCAGCATTTT
-	-	TRBJ1-2	13	TRBV5-5	CASTLFLQGGYTF	TGTGCCAGCACCCTCTTCCTCCAGGGTGGCTACACCTTC
-	-	TRBJ1-4	15	TRBV5-1	CASSRTGGQDEKLFF	TGCGCCAGCAGCCGGACGGGGGGCCAGGATGAAAAACTGTTTTTT
-	TRBD1	TRBJ2-1	14	TRBV19	CATRGLSPIHEQFF	TGTGCCACCAGGGGGTTAAGCCCTATCCATGAGCAGTTCTTC
few	TRBD1	TRBJ1-2	15	TRBV9	CASSGGQGIDYGYTF	TGTGCCAGCAGCGGAGGACAGGGGATAGACTATGGCTACACCTTC
-	-	TRBJ1-1	13	TRBV7-8	CASSGQGNTEAFF	TGTGCCAGCAGCGGTCAGGGGAACACTGAAGCTTTCTTT
few	-	TRBJ1-5	13	TRBV10-3	CAISADFNQPQHF	TGTGCCATCAGTGCGGACTTCAATCAGCCCCAGCATTTT